This section outlines one T cell receptor (beta chain) sequence together with its context. This sample is drawn from a study of blood T cell repertoires in COVID-19. The table came from immunoSEQ multiplex PCR; TCRdb's copy has only in-frame clones and leaves some out. Here the sample spans some 120,000 clones, approximately 87% being singletons. The V end lost 2 bases, the J end lost 5 bases, and 16 bases lay between the germline ends. This CDR3 comprises 15 residues. Germline values: CDR1 SGHRS, CDR2 YFSETQ. The genes are TRBV5-1 and TRBJ1-2; maybe TRBD1 (5 bases). The receptor comes from a woman aged 55-70 years with acute or convalescent COVID-19. Sample: peripheral blood. CDR3 in amino acids: CASSFHRSLGYGYTF. Here the CDR3 DNA reads TGCGCCAGCAGCTTCCACAGGAGCCTAGGGTATGGCTACACCTTC.